This TCR beta chain was captured in a study of blood T cells in healthy people across ages. Overall study results and limits: Strong correlation was found linking TCR beta diversity to naive T cell percentage.

Note on this clonotype: The antigen remains undetermined.

Researchers report isolating at least 6.5 million PBMCs per sample. The use of a sample-barcoded 5' primer and a J-beta primer mix characterized a second PCR of about 7 to 12 cycles. Researchers report that a template-switch adaptor with 12 random nucleotides tagged each cDNA molecule. TCRdb re-called the 5' RACE reads with MiXCR, one entry per CDR3 protein. The sample includes about a million distinct CDR3 sequences, roughly half of them seen just once. From germline, CDR1 is MDHEN and CDR2 SYDVKM. This CDR3 spans 15 amino acids. Sequenced: blood. The J gene is TRBJ2-4, the V gene TRBV28, with a possible D match to TRBD1 (6 bases). The J call may be incorrect, as the DNA end agrees better with TRBJ2-7. The sequence was collected from a woman in her sixties or seventies in good health. CDR3 DNA sequence: TGTGCCAGCAGTTCCCCAGGGGCGGGTCGGTACGAGCAGTACTTC. Residues: CASSSPGAGRYEQYF.